The clone carrying this T cell receptor beta chain appeared once. Its antigen is unidentified. This specimen comes from a study of shared clonotypes between healthy human individuals. The study's findings and limits: Some clonotypes were shared by all four sorted-subset donors, while others were not shared. The non-shared ones had lower generation probabilities than the shared ones.

This CDR3 spans 13 amino acids. Germline V CDR1 and CDR2: MNHNY, SVGAGI (reference sequence). Trimming shortened V by 9 bases and J by 4 bases, and 13 bases separated the two germline ends. CD45RO-negative, CCR7-selected cells formed the naive CD8 fraction, which excluded terminally differentiated effector memory CD45RA+ cells. TCRdb's table, derived via immunoSEQ multiplex PCR, lists solely in-frame clones and lacks some. The table has 650,000 to 800,000 clones, around 90% seen once. The sample consisted of naive CD8+ T cells sorted from blood. This rearrangement joins TRBV6-6 to TRBJ1-5; no definite D call. The receptor comes from a man aged 25 to 40 in good health. The CDR3 nucleotides are TGTGCCAGTCGTGACCCGGGGAATCAGCCCCAGCATTTT. As protein: CASRDPGNQPQHF.